This is a list of T cell receptor beta chains from one sample in a study of T-cell reconstitution after alpha-beta-depleted transplantation in children. One entry per CDR3 protein, called by TCRdb with MiXCR from the PCR reads. The sample contains roughly 310,000 distinct CDR3 sequences, around 25% of which appear only once. The material sequenced was PBMCs, mostly from graft donor cells, taken 180 days after TCRalphabeta/CD19-depleted stem cell transplant. The receptors originated from a male patient younger than 18 who had a stem cell transplant for acute lymphoblastic leukemia, so the T cells may come from the graft donor. The CDR3 runs from the conserved cysteine through the conserved F or W. D genes are given only for firm matches. Expanded clones are given a class, and other clones once, few, many or no size at all.

clone_size j_call d_call v_call cdr3_aa cdr3_nt
few TRBJ2-7 TRBD1 TRBV20-1 CSATNRDRVSYEQYF TGCAGTGCTACTAACCGGGACAGGGTCTCCTACGAGCAGTACTTC
. TRBJ2-3 . TRBV29-1 CSAFTDARDTQYF TGCAGCGCTTTTACCGACGCGAGGGATACGCAGTATTTT
. TRBJ2-3 TRBD1 TRBV7-3 CASSRTGGRDTQYF TGTGCCAGCAGCCGGACAGGGGGCAGAGATACGCAGTATTTT
. TRBJ1-1 . TRBV4-1 CASSLPLGGAGGDTEAFF TGCGCCAGCAGCCTTCCATTGGGGGGCGCGGGGGGGGACACTGAAGCTTTCTTT
few TRBJ2-1 TRBD2 TRBV7-2 CASSILAGDYNEQFF TGTGCCAGCAGCATACTAGCGGGAGACTACAATGAGCAGTTCTTC
. TRBJ2-7 TRBD1 TRBV7-9 CASSAKTGSSYEQYF TGTGCCAGCAGCGCTAAGACAGGGAGCTCCTACGAGCAGTACTTC
few TRBJ1-5 TRBD1 TRBV24-1 CAIGTEDVSNQPQHF TGTGCCATCGGGACAGAGGATGTTAGCAATCAGCCCCAGCATTTT
. TRBJ2-5 TRBD1 TRBV5-1 CASSSGTGGQETQYF TGCGCCAGCAGCTCTGGGACAGGGGGCCAAGAGACCCAGTACTTC
. TRBJ2-5 . TRBV5-1 CASSVPRTLYQETQYF TGCGCCAGCAGCGTCCCCCGAACATTGTACCAAGAGACCCAGTACTTC
. TRBJ2-5 TRBD2 TRBV6-2/TRBV6-3 CASSSTLIAGRQETQYF TGTGCCAGCAGTTCTACCCTAATAGCGGGGCGACAAGAGACCCAGTACTTC
few TRBJ1-2 TRBD1 TRBV5-1 CASSPLLRAGTDLYTF TGCGCCAGCAGCCCGTTGCTTCGGGCGGGGACAGACCTCTACACCTTC
. TRBJ1-5 . TRBV7-8 CASSLGRTVGHQPQHF TGTGCCAGCAGCTTAGGGCGGACGGTTGGGCATCAGCCCCAGCATTTT
. TRBJ2-7 TRBD2 TRBV12-3/TRBV12-4 CASRGRDYPYEQYF TGTGCCAGCAGAGGCCGGGACTACCCCTACGAGCAGTACTTC
few TRBJ2-5 TRBD2 TRBV12-5 CASGYLAGSETQYF TGTGCTAGTGGTTACCTAGCGGGATCAGAGACCCAGTACTTC